This T cell receptor beta chain stems from a study of blood T cell repertoires in COVID-19. Sequenced by immunoSEQ multiplex PCR; TCRdb stores in-frame clones only, minus some. The sample lists 300,000 to 450,000 clones; roughly 84% were seen once. V was pared by 0 bases and J by 0 bases, with 8 bases between. This CDR3 is built from 15 residues. Germline assignment: CDR1 LNHNV and CDR2 YYDKDF (reference sequence). The source of this sequence is a woman in her thirties who had recovered from COVID-19. The rearrangement links TRBV15 to TRBJ1-2; D is perhaps TRBD1 (5 bases). Material for sequencing was PBMCs or T cells enriched from blood (not recorded which). DNA for the CDR3: TGTGCCACCAGCAGAGACCCAGGGCCTAACTATGGCTACACCTTC. This gives the protein CATSRDPGPNYGYTF.